This passage covers 17 T cell receptor beta chains from one sample sequenced in a study of control samples from healthy donors and cancer patients. The assay was immunoSEQ multiplex PCR, and TCRdb's table has in-frame clones only and misses some. The sample consists of 95,000 to 100,000 clones, roughly 90% of them appearing once. The specimen sequenced was blood. These receptor sequences come from a man aged 25-40 years in good health.

The table lists this clone with a count of one. In DNA form, the CDR3 reads TGCGCCAGCAGCCACCCTATAAGCAATGAGCAGTTCTTC. It specifies CASSHPISNEQFF. V and J are TRBV4-1 and TRBJ2-1; D unclear. Germline V gene lookup returns CDR1 MGHRA and CDR2 YSYEKL. Trimming took off 3 bases at V and 6 bases at J, with 9 bases between the two ends. The CDR3 sequence is 13 residues long.

The chain links TRBV2 to TRBJ1-2; D is possibly TRBD1 (5 bases). The V and J ends lost 2 bases and 6 bases respectively, with 22 bases between them. The CDR3 length is 17 residues. The germline CDR1 and CDR2 sequences are SNHLY and FYNNEI. The CDR3 nucleotides read TGTGCCAGCAGTGAAATGGTTTTGGGGGAGGGTTTAGATGGCTACACCTTC. Translated: CASSEMVLGEGLDGYTF.

V and J are TRBV15 and TRBJ1-4, with TRBD1 matching 10 bases. The CDR3 is made up of 15 amino acids. Germline CDR1 and CDR2: LNHNV and YYDKDF (reference sequence). The J segment lost 5 bases and the V segment lost 1 base, leaving 1 base of the junction unmatched. DNA for the CDR3: TGTGCCACCAGCAGAGCGGGACAGGGGAATGAAAAACTGTTTTTT. As protein: CATSRAGQGNEKLFF. Filled out from reference TRBV15 and TRBJ1-4, the complete variable domain reads DAMVIQNPRYQVTQFGKPVTLSCSQTLNHNVMYWYQQKSSQAPKLLFHYYDKDFNNEADTPDNFQSRRPNTSFCFLDIRSPGLGDTAMYLCATSRAGQGNEKLFFGSGTQLSVL.

CDR3 amino acids: CASSQPGQLFGNTIYF. CDR3 nucleotide sequence: TGTGCCAGCAGTCAGCCCGGACAGTTATTTGGAAACACCATATATTTT. The chain recombines TRBV28 with TRBJ1-3; the D gene is possibly TRBD1 (6 bases). The CDR3 is 16 residues long. Germline V CDR1 and CDR2: MDHEN, SYDVKM. Deletions cut 5 bases from V and 3 bases from J, with 17 bases between.

The chain links TRBV12-3 or TRBV12-4 to TRBJ1-2; D ambiguous. Trimming removed 7 bases from V and 1 base from J, with 10 bases in between. CDR3 length: 13 amino acids. As DNA, the CDR3 is TGTGCCAGCACCCTAGGCCTTAACTATGGCTACACCTTC. Protein: CASTLGLNYGYTF.

The chain couples TRBV11-2 to TRBJ1-5; 10 bases align to TRBD1. CDR3 size: 16 residues. From germline, CDR1 is SGHAT and CDR2 FQNNGV. Trimming took 5 bases from V and 2 from J; bases not matched to a gene: 6. Here the CDR3 DNA reads TGTGCCAGCAGCCCCCTGGGGACAGGGGGCAATCAGCCCCAGCATTTT. Protein sequence: CASSPLGTGGNQPQHF.

The chain uses TRBV9 and TRBJ2-1; D gene unclear. Trimming took 1 base from V and 5 from J, leaving 10 bases between them. This CDR3 is built from 14 residues. Germline CDR1 is SGDLS and CDR2 is YYNGEE. CDR3 protein: CASSVSPLDNEQFF. The CDR3 DNA is TGTGCCAGCAGCGTATCCCCACTGGACAATGAGCAGTTCTTC.

The chain carries TRBV3-1 (or the pseudogene TRBV3-2) and TRBJ1-2; TRBD1 matches at 7 bases. The CDR3 length is 14 residues. CDR1 and CDR2 from the germline V gene are LGHDT and YNNKEL (reference sequence). J was trimmed by 7 bases and V by 4 bases; bases with no gene match: 9. The CDR3 sequence: CASSRLRGESGYTF. The CDR3 DNA sequence: TGTGCCAGCAGCCGCCTCAGGGGGGAGTCTGGCTACACCTTC.

The chain has TRBV28 and TRBJ2-5; no firm D call. Trimming removed 4 bases at V and 5 bases at J, with 8 bases between. In germline, CDR1 is MDHEN, CDR2 SYDVKM. There are 12 residues in the CDR3. This CDR3 reads CASSSAQETQYF. DNA of the CDR3: TGTGCCAGCAGTTCCGCCCAGGAGACCCAGTACTTC.

V gene TRBV9 combines with J gene TRBJ1-2, with D maybe TRBD1 (5 bases). Germline CDR1 is SGDLS and CDR2 is YYNGEE. This CDR3 region has 14 residues. Trimming pared 6 bases from V and 7 bases from J, leaving 19 bases between. The CDR3 spells CASTGLGEMGGYTF. CDR3 DNA sequence: TGTGCCAGCACTGGGTTGGGGGAGATGGGTGGCTACACCTTC.

This clone has only one observation. The chain uses TRBV24-1 and TRBJ2-2, with 8 bases aligning to TRBD1. The V gene's germline CDR1 is KGHDR and CDR2 SFDVKD. The CDR3 has 16 amino acids. With 7 bases clipped from V and 4 bases from J, the junction kept 10 bases outside the gene matches. In DNA form, the CDR3 reads TGTGCCACCAGCGAGAGTACAGGGGGGTTCACCGGGGAGCTGTTTTTT. Residues: CATSESTGGFTGELFF.

The chain uses TRBV5-6 and TRBJ2-3; 8 bases are shared with TRBD2. Looked up from germline, CDR1 is SGHDT and CDR2 is YYEEEE. The CDR3 has 15 amino acids. Trimming removed 0 bases from V and 6 bases from J; junction bases left unmatched: 6. The CDR3: CASSLVGASGDTQYF. The DNA of the CDR3 is TGTGCCAGCAGCTTGGTAGGGGCTAGCGGGGATACGCAGTATTTT.

This rearrangement joins TRBV28 to TRBJ2-2; D not resolved. This CDR3 region has 12 residues. The germline V gene encodes CDR1 MDHEN and CDR2 SYDVKM. V lost 5 bases and J lost 6, with 7 bases in between. The CDR3 sequence: CASSLSPGELFF. The CDR3 DNA sequence: TGTGCCAGCAGTCTATCCCCCGGGGAGCTGTTTTTT.

This chain connects TRBV7-2 to TRBJ2-5; 8 bases map to TRBD1. The CDR3 spans 13 residues. Trimming removed 5 bases from V and 1 base from J; junction bases left unmatched: 0. Per the germline V gene, CDR1 is SGHTA and CDR2 is FQGNSA. Here the CDR3 DNA reads TGTGCCAGCAGCGGACAGGGCCAAGAGACCCAGTACTTC. Protein: CASSGQGQETQYF.

V gene TRBV5-1 combines with J gene TRBJ1-2; 8 bases align to TRBD1. J was trimmed by 3 bases and V by 3 bases; bases with no gene match: 7. CDR1 SGHRS and CDR2 YFSETQ come from the germline V gene. The CDR3 has 15 amino acids. The CDR3 DNA reads as TGCGCCAGCAGCTCCGCCGAGACAGGGGACTATGGCTACACCTTC. It yields the protein CASSSAETGDYGYTF.

The rearrangement joins TRBV9 to TRBJ2-2, with D unresolved. Per germline, CDR1 SGDLS and CDR2 YYNGEE. Trimming took 1 base from V and 6 from J, leaving 4 bases between them. This CDR3 has 12 residues. The CDR3 coding sequence is TGTGCCAGCAGCGTATTGTCCGGGGAGCTGTTTTTT. This gives the protein CASSVLSGELFF.

CDR3 nucleotide sequence: TGCGCCAGCAGCCGCAGCTGGGGGGGCACAGATACGCAGTATTTT. Amino acids: CASSRSWGGTDTQYF. The chain couples TRBV4-1 to TRBJ2-3; a weak D match, TRBD2 (6 bases). Trimming removed 4 bases from V and 1 base from J, with 12 bases in between. This CDR3 is built from 15 residues. Germline V gene sequence: CDR1 MGHRA, CDR2 YSYEKL.